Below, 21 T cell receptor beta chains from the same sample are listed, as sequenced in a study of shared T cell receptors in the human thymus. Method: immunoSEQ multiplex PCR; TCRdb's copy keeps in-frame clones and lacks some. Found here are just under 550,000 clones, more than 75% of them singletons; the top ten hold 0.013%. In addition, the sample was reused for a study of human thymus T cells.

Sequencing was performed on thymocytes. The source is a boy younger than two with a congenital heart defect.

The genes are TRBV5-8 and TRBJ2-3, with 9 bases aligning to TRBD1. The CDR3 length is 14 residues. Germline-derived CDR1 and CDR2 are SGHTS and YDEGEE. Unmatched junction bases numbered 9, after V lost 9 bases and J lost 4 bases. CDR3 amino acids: CAISPGQGPDTQYF. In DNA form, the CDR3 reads TGTGCCATATCCCCGGGACAGGGACCAGATACGCAGTATTTT. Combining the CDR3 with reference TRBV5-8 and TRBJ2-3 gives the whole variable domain EAGVTQSPTHLIKTRGQQATLRCSPISGHTSVYWYQQALGLGLQFLLWYDEGEERNRGNFPPRFSGRQFPNYSSELNVNALELEDSALYLCAISPGQGPDTQYFGPGTRLTVL.

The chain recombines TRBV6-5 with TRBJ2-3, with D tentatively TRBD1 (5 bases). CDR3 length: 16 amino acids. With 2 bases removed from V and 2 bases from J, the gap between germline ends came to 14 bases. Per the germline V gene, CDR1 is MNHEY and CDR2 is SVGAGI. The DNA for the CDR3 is TGTGCCAGCAGTTACCTCAGGGTTCCATCCACAGATACGCAGTATTTT. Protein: CASSYLRVPSTDTQYF.

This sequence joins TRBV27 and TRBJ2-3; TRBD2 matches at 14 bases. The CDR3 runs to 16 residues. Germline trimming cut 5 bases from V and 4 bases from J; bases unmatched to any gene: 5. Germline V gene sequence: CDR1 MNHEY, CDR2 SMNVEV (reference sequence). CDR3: CASSTRTSGRPDTQYF. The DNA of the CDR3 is TGTGCCAGCAGTACCCGGACTAGCGGGAGGCCAGATACGCAGTATTTT.

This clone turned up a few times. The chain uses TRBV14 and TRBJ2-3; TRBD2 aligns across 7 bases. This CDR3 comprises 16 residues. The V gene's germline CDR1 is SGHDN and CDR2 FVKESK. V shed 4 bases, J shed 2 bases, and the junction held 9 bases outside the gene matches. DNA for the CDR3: TGTGCCAGCAGCCGAGCGCGGCTAGCGGACACAGATACGCAGTATTTT. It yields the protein CASSRARLADTDTQYF.

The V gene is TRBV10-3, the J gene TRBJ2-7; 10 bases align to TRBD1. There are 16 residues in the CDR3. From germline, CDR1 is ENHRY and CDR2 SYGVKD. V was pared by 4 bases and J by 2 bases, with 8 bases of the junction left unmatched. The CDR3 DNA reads TGTGCCATCAGTGTCAATACCGGGACAGGGGCCTACGAGCAGTACTTC. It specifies CAISVNTGTGAYEQYF.

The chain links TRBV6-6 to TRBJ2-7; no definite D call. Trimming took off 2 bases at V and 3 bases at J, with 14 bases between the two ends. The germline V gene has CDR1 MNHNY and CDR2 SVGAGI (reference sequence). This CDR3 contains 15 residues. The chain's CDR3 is CASSYGSASCYEQYF. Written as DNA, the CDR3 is TGTGCCAGCAGTTACGGATCGGCTAGTTGCTACGAGCAGTACTTC.

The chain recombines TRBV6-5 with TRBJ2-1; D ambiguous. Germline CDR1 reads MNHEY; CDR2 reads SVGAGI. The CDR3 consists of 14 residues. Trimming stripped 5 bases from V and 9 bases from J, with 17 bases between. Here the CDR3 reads CASSPALDTGEQFF. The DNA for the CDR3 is TGTGCCAGCAGTCCTGCCCTTGACACCGGTGAGCAGTTCTTC.

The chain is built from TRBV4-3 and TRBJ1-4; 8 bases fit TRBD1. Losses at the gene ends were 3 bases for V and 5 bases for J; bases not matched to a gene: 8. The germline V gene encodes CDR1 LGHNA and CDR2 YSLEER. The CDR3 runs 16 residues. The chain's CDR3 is CASSHRPGTGNEKLFF. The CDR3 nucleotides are TGCGCCAGCAGCCATCGGCCCGGGACAGGCAATGAAAAACTGTTTTTT.

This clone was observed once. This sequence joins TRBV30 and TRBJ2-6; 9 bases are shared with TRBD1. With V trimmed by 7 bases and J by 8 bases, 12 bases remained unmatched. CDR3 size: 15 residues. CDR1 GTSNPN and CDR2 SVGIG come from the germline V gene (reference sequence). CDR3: CALKTGGELSNVLTF. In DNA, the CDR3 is TGTGCCTTGAAAACAGGGGGCGAGCTCTCCAACGTCCTGACTTTC.

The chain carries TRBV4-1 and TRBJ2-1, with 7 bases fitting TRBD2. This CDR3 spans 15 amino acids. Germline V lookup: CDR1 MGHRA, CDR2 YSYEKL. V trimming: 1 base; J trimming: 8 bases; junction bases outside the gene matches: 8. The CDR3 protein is CASSQGFSSGHEQFF. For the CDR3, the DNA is TGCGCCAGCAGCCAAGGGTTTTCTAGCGGCCATGAGCAGTTCTTC.

CDR3: CASSPPHLMNTEAFF. In nucleotides, the CDR3 is TGTGCCAGCAGCCCACCACACCTTATGAACACTGAAGCTTTCTTT. The rearrangement joins TRBV7-8 to TRBJ1-1; D remains unclear. The CDR3 contains 15 residues. V dropped 5 bases and J dropped 0 bases, with 13 bases sitting between them. Germline CDR1 reads SGHVS; CDR2 reads FQNEAQ. Full variable domain (rest looked up from reference TRBV7-8 and TRBJ1-1): GAGVSQSPRYKVAKRGQDVALRCDPISGHVSLFWYQQALGQGPEFLTYFQNEAQLDKSGLPSDRFFAERPEGSVSTLKIQRTQQEDSAVYLCASSPPHLMNTEAFFGQGTRLTVV.

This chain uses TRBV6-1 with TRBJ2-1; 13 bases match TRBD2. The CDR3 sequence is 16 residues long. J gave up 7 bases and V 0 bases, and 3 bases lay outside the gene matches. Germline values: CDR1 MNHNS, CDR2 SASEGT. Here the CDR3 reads CASSEAKTSGRNEQFF. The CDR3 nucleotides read TGTGCCAGCAGTGAAGCTAAGACTAGCGGGAGGAATGAGCAGTTCTTC.

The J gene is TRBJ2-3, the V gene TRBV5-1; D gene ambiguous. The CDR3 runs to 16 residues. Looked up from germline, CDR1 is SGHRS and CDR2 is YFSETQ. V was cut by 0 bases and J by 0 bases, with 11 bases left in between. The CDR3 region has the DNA TGCGCCAGCAGCTTGGTGGCAGGTCCTAGCACAGATACGCAGTATTTT. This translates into CASSLVAGPSTDTQYF.

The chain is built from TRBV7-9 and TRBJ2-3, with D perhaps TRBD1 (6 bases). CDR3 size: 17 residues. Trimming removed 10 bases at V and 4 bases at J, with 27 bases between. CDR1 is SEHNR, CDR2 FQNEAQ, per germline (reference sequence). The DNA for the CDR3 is TGTGCCACCCGACCCCGGGACACCGGAGATAAATCAGATACGCAGTATTTT. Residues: CATRPRDTGDKSDTQYF.

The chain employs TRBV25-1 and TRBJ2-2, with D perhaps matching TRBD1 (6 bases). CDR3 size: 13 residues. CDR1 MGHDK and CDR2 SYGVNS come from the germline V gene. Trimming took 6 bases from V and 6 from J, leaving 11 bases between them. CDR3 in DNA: TGTGCCAGCAGGAAGCGACAGGCCGGGGAGCTGTTTTTT. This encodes CASRKRQAGELFF.

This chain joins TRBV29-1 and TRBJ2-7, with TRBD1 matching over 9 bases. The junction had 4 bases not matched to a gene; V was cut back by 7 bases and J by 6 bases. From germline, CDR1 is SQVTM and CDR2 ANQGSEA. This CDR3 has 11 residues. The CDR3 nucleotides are TGCAGCGCAAAGACAGGGGGCGAGCAGTACTTC. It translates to CSAKTGGEQYF.

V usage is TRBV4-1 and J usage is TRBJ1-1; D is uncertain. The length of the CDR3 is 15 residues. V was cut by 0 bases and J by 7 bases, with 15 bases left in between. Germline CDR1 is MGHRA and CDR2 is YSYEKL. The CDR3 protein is CASSQDRILSGEAFF. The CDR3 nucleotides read TGCGCCAGCAGCCAAGACAGAATACTCTCGGGTGAAGCTTTCTTT.

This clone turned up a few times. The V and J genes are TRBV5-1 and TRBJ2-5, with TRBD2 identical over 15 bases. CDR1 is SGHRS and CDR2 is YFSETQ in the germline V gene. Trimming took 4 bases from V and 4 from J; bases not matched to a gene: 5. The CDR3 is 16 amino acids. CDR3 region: CASSGWTSGRGETQYF. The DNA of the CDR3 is TGCGCCAGCAGCGGATGGACTAGCGGGAGGGGAGAGACCCAGTACTTC.

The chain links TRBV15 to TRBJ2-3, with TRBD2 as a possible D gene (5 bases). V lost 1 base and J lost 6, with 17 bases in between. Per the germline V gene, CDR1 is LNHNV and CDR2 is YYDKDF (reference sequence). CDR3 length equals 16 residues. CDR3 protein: CATSRGGYHRGDTQYF. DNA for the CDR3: TGTGCCACCAGCAGAGGAGGGTACCACCGAGGGGATACGCAGTATTTT.

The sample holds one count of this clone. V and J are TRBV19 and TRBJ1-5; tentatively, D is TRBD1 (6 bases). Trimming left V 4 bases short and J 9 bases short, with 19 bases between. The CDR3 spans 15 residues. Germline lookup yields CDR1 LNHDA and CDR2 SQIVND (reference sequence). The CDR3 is CASSKGEGRRGPQHF. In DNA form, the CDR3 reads TGTGCCAGTAGTAAGGGGGAAGGGCGCCGAGGGCCCCAGCATTTT. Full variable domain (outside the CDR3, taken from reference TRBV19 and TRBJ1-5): DGGITQSPKYLFRKEGQNVTLSCEQNLNHDAMYWYRQDPGQGLRLIYYSQIVNDFQKGDIAEGYSVSREKKESFPLTVTSAQKNPTAFYLCASSKGEGRRGPQHFGDGTRLSIL.

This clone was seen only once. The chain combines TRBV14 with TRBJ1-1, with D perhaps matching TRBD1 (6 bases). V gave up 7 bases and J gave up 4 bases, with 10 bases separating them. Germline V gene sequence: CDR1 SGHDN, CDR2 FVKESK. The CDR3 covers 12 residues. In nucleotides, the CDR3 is TGTGCCAGCAAAGGGGGATCCACTGAAGCTTTCTTT. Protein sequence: CASKGGSTEAFF.